The sequence of this T cell receptor (beta chain) was determined in a study of T cell responses to AZD1222 COVID-19 vaccine. Overall study findings and caveats: The donor cohort was predominantly white British with a female majority, and clonal diversity may have been underestimated. Repertoire sampling happened only post peak T cell response.

V was trimmed by 7 bases and J by 7 bases, leaving 11 bases between them. CDR3 length: 12 residues. Germline CDR1 reads SGDLS; CDR2 reads YYNGEE. Concerning this clone itself: As yet, its antigen is unknown.

The data were produced by immunoSEQ multiplex PCR, yet TCRdb's version contains in-frame clones alone and is incomplete. Here the sample spans 150,000 to 160,000 clones, around nine tenths being singletons. The gene calls are TRBV9 and TRBJ1-4, with D possibly being TRBD1 (6 bases). The TCR was taken from an adult in good health. Specimen: peripheral blood, collected on day 0 of AZD1222 vaccination. CDR3 region: CASLRTAEKLFF. The CDR3 DNA is TGTGCCAGCCTTAGGACAGCTGAAAAACTGTTTTTT.